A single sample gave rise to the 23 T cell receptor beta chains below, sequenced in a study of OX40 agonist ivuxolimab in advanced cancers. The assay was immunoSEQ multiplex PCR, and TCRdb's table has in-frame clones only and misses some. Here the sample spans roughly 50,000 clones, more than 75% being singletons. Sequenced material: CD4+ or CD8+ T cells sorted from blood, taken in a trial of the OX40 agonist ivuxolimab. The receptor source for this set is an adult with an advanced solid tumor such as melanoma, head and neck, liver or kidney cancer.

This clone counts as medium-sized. This chain's CDR3 is CASSPVPVTGFNYGYTF. CDR3 coding DNA: TGTGCCAGCAGCCCCGTTCCGGTGACAGGGTTCAACTATGGCTACACCTTC. This chain joins TRBV5-4 and TRBJ1-2, with 7 nucleotides matching TRBD1. Per the germline V gene, CDR1 is SGHNT and CDR2 is YYREEE (reference sequence). The CDR3 extends over 17 amino acids. The junction had 14 bases not matched to a gene; V was cut back by 4 bases and J by 2 bases.

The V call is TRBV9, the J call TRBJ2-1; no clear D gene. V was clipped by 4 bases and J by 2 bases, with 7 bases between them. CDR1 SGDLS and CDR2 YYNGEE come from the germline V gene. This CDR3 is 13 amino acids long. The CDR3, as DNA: TGTGCCAGCAGCCCCTACCCCTACAATGAGCAGTTCTTC. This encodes CASSPYPYNEQFF.

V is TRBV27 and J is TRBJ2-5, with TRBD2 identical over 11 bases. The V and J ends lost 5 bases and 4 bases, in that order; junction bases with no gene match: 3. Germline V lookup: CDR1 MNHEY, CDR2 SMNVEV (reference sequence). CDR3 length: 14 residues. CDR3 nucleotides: TGTGCCAGCAGTACTAGCGGGAGCTCAGAGACCCAGTACTTC. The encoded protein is CASSTSGSSETQYF.

The CDR3 DNA reads TGCGCCAGCAGCCAAGATACAGGGCTTGGATCGGAGCAGTTCTTC. This gives the protein CASSQDTGLGSEQFF. The chain uses TRBV4-3 and TRBJ2-1; D might be TRBD1 (6 bases). Germline loops: CDR1 LGHNA, CDR2 YSLEER. The CDR3 is 15 residues long. Trimming removed 0 bases from V and 10 bases from J, with 16 bases in between.

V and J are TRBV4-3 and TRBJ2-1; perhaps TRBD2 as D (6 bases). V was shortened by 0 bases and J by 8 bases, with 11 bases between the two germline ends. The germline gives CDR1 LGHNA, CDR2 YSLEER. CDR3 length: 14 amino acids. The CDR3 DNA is TGCGCCAGCAGCCAAGATCGGCTAGCGCATGAGCAGTTCTTC. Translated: CASSQDRLAHEQFF.

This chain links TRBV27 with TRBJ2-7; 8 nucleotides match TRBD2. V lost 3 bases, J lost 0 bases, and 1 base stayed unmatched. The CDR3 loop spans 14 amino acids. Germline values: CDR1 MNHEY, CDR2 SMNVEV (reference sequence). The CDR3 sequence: CASSFGGDSYEQYF. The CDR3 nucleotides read TGTGCCAGCAGTTTCGGGGGGGACTCCTACGAGCAGTACTTC.

This CDR3 reads CASSQDNFGGPTEAFF. The CDR3 DNA sequence: TGCGCCAGCAGCCAAGATAATTTTGGAGGTCCCACTGAAGCTTTCTTT. The V gene is TRBV4-3, the J gene TRBJ1-1; D is unclear. Trimming shortened V by 0 bases and J by 4 bases, and 15 bases separated the two germline ends. Germline CDR1 is LGHNA and CDR2 is YSLEER. This CDR3 contains 16 residues.

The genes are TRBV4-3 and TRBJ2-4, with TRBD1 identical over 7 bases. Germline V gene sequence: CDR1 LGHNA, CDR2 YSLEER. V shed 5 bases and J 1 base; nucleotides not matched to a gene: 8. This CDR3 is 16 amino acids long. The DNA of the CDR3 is TGCGCCAGCAGCAAAGGGGACAGTTGGGCCAAAAACATTCAGTACTTC. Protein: CASSKGDSWAKNIQYF.

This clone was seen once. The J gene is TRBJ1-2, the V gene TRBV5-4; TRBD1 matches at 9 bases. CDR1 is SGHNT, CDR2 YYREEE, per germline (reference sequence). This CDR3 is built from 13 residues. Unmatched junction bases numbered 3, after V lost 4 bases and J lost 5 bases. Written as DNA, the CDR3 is TGTGCCAGCAGCCCGACAGGGGGTTATGGCTACACCTTC. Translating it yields CASSPTGGYGYTF.

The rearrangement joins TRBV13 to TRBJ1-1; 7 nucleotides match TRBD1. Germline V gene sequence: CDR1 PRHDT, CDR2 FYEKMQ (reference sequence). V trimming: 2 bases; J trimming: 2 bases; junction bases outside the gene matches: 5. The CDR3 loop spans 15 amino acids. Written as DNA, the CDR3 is TGTGCCAGCAGCTTAAAGACAGGGACTAACACTGAAGCTTTCTTT. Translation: CASSLKTGTNTEAFF.

CDR3: CASSYSQGGTEAFF. The CDR3, as DNA: TGTGCCAGCAGTTACTCCCAGGGGGGCACTGAAGCTTTCTTT. The chain employs TRBV6-5 and TRBJ1-1; 7 bases are shared with TRBD1. With V trimmed by 0 bases and J by 4 bases, 2 bases remained unmatched. The length of the CDR3 is 14 residues. CDR1 is MNHEY, CDR2 SVGAGI, per germline.

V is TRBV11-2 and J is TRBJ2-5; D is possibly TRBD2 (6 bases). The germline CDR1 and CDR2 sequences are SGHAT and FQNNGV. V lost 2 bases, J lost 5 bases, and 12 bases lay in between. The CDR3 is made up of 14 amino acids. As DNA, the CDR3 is TGTGCCAGCAGCTTATTATGGGGGAGGGAGACCCAGTACTTC. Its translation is CASSLLWGRETQYF.

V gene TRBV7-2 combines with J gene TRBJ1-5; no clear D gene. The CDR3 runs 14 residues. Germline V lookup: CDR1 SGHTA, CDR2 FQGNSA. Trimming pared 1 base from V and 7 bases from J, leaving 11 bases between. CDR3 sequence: CASSLEGLYQPQHF. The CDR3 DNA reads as TGTGCCAGCAGCTTAGAAGGGTTGTACCAGCCCCAGCATTTT.

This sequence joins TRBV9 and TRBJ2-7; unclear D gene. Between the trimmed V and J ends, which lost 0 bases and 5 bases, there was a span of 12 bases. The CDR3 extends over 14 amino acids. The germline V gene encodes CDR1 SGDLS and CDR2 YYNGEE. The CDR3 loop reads CASSVEPAPDEQYF. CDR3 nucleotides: TGTGCCAGCAGCGTAGAGCCAGCGCCGGACGAGCAGTACTTC.

The CDR3 loop is CASSLGPGYQPQHF. In DNA form, the CDR3 reads TGTGCCAGCAGCTTAGGCCCAGGGTATCAGCCCCAGCATTTT. The chain links TRBV13 to TRBJ1-5, with TRBD1 as a possible D gene (5 bases). Germline-derived CDR1 and CDR2 are PRHDT and FYEKMQ (reference sequence). V was shortened by 0 bases and J by 5 bases, with 8 bases between the two germline ends. The length of the CDR3 is 14 residues.

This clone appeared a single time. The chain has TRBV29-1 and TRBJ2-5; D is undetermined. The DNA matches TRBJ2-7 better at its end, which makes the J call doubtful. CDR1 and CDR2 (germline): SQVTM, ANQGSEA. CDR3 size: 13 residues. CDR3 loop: CSVEIGSRYEQYF. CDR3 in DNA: TGCAGCGTTGAAATAGGGTCCCGCTACGAGCAGTACTTC.

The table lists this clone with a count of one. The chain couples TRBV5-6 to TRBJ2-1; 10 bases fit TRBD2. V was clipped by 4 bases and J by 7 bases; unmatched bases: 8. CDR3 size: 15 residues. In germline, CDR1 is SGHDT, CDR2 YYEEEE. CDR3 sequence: CASSVGTSVLNEQFF. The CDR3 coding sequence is TGTGCCAGCAGCGTCGGGACTAGCGTTCTTAATGAGCAGTTCTTC.

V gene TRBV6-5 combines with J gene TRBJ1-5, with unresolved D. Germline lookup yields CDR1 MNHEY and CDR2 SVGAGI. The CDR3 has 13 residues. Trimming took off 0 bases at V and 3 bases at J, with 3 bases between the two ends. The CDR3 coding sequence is TGTGCCAGCAGTTACTCGAACAATCAGCCCCAGCATTTT. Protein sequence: CASSYSNNQPQHF.

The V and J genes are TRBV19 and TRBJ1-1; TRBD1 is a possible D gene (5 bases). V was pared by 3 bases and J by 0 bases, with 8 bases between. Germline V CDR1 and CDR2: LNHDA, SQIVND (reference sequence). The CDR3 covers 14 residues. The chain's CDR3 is CASSILTVNTEAFF. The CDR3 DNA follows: TGTGCCAGTAGTATTTTGACAGTGAACACTGAAGCTTTCTTT.

CDR3 sequence reads: CSVEDPQGATNTGELFF. In DNA form, the CDR3 reads TGCAGCGTTGAAGACCCACAGGGGGCTACGAACACCGGGGAGCTGTTTTTT. The V and J genes are TRBV29-1 and TRBJ2-2, with 9 bases matching TRBD1. Germline-derived CDR1 and CDR2 are SQVTM and ANQGSEA. Trimming took 0 bases from V and 0 from J; bases not matched to a gene: 5. The CDR3 is 17 amino acids.

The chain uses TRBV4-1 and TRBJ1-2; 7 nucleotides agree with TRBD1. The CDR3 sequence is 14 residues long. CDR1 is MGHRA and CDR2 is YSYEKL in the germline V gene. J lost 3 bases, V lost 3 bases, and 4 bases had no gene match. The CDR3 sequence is CASSQIDRDYGYTF. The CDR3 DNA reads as TGCGCCAGCAGCCAGATAGACAGGGACTATGGCTACACCTTC.

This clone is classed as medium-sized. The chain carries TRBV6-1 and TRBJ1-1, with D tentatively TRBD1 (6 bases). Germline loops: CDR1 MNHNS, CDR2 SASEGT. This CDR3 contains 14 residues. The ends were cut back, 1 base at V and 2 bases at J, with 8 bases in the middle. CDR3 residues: CASSEGTVNTEAFF. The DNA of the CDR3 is TGTGCCAGCAGTGAAGGGACAGTCAACACTGAAGCTTTCTTT.

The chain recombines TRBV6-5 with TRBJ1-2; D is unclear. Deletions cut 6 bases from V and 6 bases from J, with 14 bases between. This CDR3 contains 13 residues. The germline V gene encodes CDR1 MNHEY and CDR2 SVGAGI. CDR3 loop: CASSRKPEDGYTF. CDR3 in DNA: TGTGCCAGCAGCCGCAAACCGGAAGATGGCTACACCTTC.